This T cell receptor beta chain was profiled in a study of OX40 agonist ivuxolimab in advanced cancers. The wider study: An agonistic anti-OX40 (CD134) antibody, ivuxolimab, was used to treat the patients.

Germline values: CDR1 MNHNS, CDR2 SASEGT. Between the trimmed V and J ends, which lost 2 bases and 5 bases, there was a span of 15 bases. The CDR3 length is 15 residues. Data came from immunoSEQ multiplex PCR; TCRdb stores just in-frame clones and leaves some out. The repertoire holds approximately 92,000 clones, with approximately 95% as singletons. Sequenced material: CD4+ or CD8+ T cells sorted from blood, taken in a trial of the OX40 agonist ivuxolimab. The gene calls are TRBV6-1 and TRBJ1-2; unclear D gene. This TCR derives from an adult with an advanced solid tumor such as melanoma, head and neck, liver or kidney cancer. CDR3 bases: TGTGCCAGCAGTGAAACGGGAGGCCAGACTTATGGCTACACCTTC. Translated: CASSETGGQTYGYTF.